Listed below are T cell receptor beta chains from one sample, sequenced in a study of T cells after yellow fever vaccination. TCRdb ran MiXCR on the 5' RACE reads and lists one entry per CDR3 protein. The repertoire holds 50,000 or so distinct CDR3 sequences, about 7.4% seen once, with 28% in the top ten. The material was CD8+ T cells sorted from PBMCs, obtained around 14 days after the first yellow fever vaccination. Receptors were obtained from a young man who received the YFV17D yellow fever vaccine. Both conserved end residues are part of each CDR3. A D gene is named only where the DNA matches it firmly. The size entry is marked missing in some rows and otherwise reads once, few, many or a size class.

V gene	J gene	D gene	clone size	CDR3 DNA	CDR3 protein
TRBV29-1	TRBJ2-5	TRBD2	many	TGCAGCGTTGAAGATCTCCATCGGGGGGACTTCTGGCACCAGTACTTC	CSVEDLHRGDFWHQYF
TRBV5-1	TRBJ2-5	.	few	TGCGCCAGCAGCCATGGACTTGGCGAGACCCAGTACTTC	CASSHGLGETQYF
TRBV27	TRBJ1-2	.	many	TGTGCCAGCAGTTCCCGACAGGCTGATGGCTACACCTTC	CASSSRQADGYTF
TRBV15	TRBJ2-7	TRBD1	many	TGTGCCACAGGGGACAGCTCCTACGAGCAGTACTTC	CATGDSSYEQYF
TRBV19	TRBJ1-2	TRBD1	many	TGTGCCAGTAGACCGGGACAGAGCTATGGCTACACCTTC	CASRPGQSYGYTF
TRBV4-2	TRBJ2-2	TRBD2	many	TGTGCCAGCAGCCCCCCGTCGGCCGGGACTATAGGCACCGGGGAGCTGTTTTTT	CASSPPSAGTIGTGELFF
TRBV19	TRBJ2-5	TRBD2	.	TGTGCCAGCTGGACTAGCGGCGAGACCCAGTACTTC	CASWTSGETQYF
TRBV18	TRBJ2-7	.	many	TGTGCCAGCTCACTCGAGAGGGGGGTCTACGAGCAGTACTTC	CASSLERGVYEQYF
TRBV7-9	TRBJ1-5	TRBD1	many	TGTGCCAGCAGCTTAGCCTCCGACAGGGTCAATCAGCCCCAGCATTTT	CASSLASDRVNQPQHF
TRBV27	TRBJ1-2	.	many	TGTGCCAGCAGTCCACGGGGGAACTATGGCTACACCTTC	CASSPRGNYGYTF
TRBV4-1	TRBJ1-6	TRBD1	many	TGCGCCAGCAGCCAATTGACAGGGACTAATTCACCCCTCCACTTT	CASSQLTGTNSPLHF
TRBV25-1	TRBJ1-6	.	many	TGTGCCAGCAGTGGCAGTCGGAGTCCCTATAATTCACCCCTCCACTTT	CASSGSRSPYNSPLHF
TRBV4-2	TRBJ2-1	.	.	TGTGCCATGGGCCCCGGGCGACGGCACAATGAGCAGTTCTTC	CAMGPGRRHNEQFF